These 16 T cell receptor beta chains came from one sample sequenced in a study of human versus mouse CDR3 diversity and MHC coevolution. The method was immunoSEQ multiplex PCR; TCRdb's version includes in-frame clones alone and lacks a portion of them. The sample gives about 60,000 clones, about 93% of which show up once; approximately 20% is in the top ten. The source material was naive CD4+ T cells from blood. Specified subset: CD45RO-negative CD62L-positive naive CD4 T cells. Receptor source: a person in their sixties in good health.

This chain connects TRBV7-9 to TRBJ2-3; 11 nucleotides align to TRBD2. The CDR3 totals 18 residues. Germline-derived CDR1 and CDR2 are SEHNR and FQNEAQ (reference sequence). V lost 2 bases, J lost 0 bases, and 7 bases stayed unmatched. CDR3 nucleotide sequence: TGTGCCAGCAGCTTATTATCGACTAGCGGGGCTAGCACAGATACGCAGTATTTT. Translating it yields CASSLLSTSGASTDTQYF.

The V gene is TRBV18, the J gene TRBJ2-7; 7 bases are shared with TRBD1. Germline values: CDR1 KGHSH, CDR2 LQKENI. Germline trimming cut 4 bases from V and 0 bases from J; bases unmatched to any gene: 6. The length of the CDR3 is 15 residues. CDR3 coding DNA: TGTGCCAGCTCACAGGACAGGTGGAGCTCCTACGAGCAGTACTTC. Protein: CASSQDRWSSYEQYF.

The chain combines TRBV29-1 with TRBJ2-7, with 9 bases that match TRBD2. This CDR3 is built from 15 residues. V dropped 0 bases and J dropped 4; count of bases not matched to a gene: 7. The germline gives CDR1 SQVTM, CDR2 ANQGSEA. The CDR3 here is CSVEDRASGIYEQYF. The CDR3 DNA follows: TGCAGCGTTGAAGACCGTGCTAGCGGGATTTACGAGCAGTACTTC.

The rearrangement joins TRBV30 to TRBJ1-1, with D perhaps TRBD1 (5 bases). This CDR3 has 13 amino acids. Trimming removed 2 bases from V and 1 base from J, with 8 bases in between. Germline CDR1 GTSNPN, CDR2 SVGIG (reference sequence). CDR3 residues: CAWSKTENTEAFF. The CDR3 nucleotides are TGTGCCTGGAGTAAGACAGAGAACACTGAAGCTTTCTTT.

V gene TRBV9 combines with J gene TRBJ2-3; a possible D gene is TRBD2 (5 bases). This CDR3 is 17 amino acids long. Trimming pared 4 bases from V and 0 bases from J, leaving 18 bases between. Germline CDR1 and CDR2: SGDLS and YYNGEE. CDR3 residues: CASSPSGSARSTDTQYF. DNA of the CDR3: TGTGCCAGCAGCCCCTCGGGTAGCGCCCGTAGCACAGATACGCAGTATTTT.

J is TRBJ2-7 and V is TRBV13; TRBD1 matches 8 bases. Germline V CDR1 and CDR2: PRHDT, FYEKMQ (reference sequence). The junction had 9 bases not matched to a gene; V was cut back by 6 bases and J by 2 bases. The CDR3 totals 15 residues. Here the CDR3 DNA reads TGTGCCAGCAGTTCTGGACAGGGAATGGCCTACGAGCAGTACTTC. Translated: CASSSGQGMAYEQYF.

This clone showed up just once. The chain uses TRBV9 and TRBJ2-1; TRBD1 matches at 11 bases. V was pared by 0 bases and J by 10 bases, with 6 bases of the junction left unmatched. The CDR3 totals 15 residues. Per the germline V gene, CDR1 is SGDLS and CDR2 is YYNGEE. CDR3 DNA: TGTGCCAGCAGCGTAGAGGGACAGGGGGTGTCGGAGCAGTTCTTC. Its protein is CASSVEGQGVSEQFF.

The V gene is TRBV18, the J gene TRBJ2-3; possible D gene TRBD2, 5 bases. V was cut by 6 bases and J by 0 bases, with 13 bases left in between. Germline V gives CDR1 KGHSH, CDR2 LQKENI. This CDR3 has 15 residues. This chain's CDR3 is CASSPGVPSTDTQYF. For the CDR3, the DNA is TGTGCCAGCTCTCCCGGGGTGCCTAGCACAGATACGCAGTATTTT.

V and J are TRBV6-5 and TRBJ2-3; 9 bases agree with TRBD2. Germline CDR1 is MNHEY and CDR2 is SVGAGI. The CDR3 is 15 amino acids. V shed 4 bases and J 3 bases; nucleotides not matched to a gene: 5. CDR3 nucleotides: TGTGCCAGCAGTTTAGCGGGAGAGGTGACAGATACGCAGTATTTT. This gives the protein CASSLAGEVTDTQYF.

As DNA, the CDR3 is TGTGCCAGCAGCTTGGCTACCGAAGCTTTCTTT. It specifies CASSLATEAFF. V is TRBV5-6 and J is TRBJ1-1, with unresolved D. Germline-derived CDR1 and CDR2 are SGHDT and YYEEEE. V was trimmed by 0 bases and J by 8 bases, leaving 5 bases between them. The CDR3 has 11 residues.

The V gene is TRBV7-3, the J gene TRBJ2-1; unclear D gene. Trimming left V 1 base short and J 4 bases short, with 8 bases between. CDR1 and CDR2 from the germline V gene are SGHTA and FQGTGA. The CDR3 loop spans 14 amino acids. As DNA, the CDR3 is TGTGCCAGCAGCTTAAGGGCCACATACAATGAGCAGTTCTTC. This translates into CASSLRATYNEQFF.

The J gene is TRBJ2-1, the V gene TRBV6-6, with TRBD2 matching over 7 bases. CDR3 length: 12 amino acids. Looked up from germline, CDR1 is MNHNY and CDR2 is SVGAGI (reference sequence). With V trimmed by 6 bases and J by 10 bases, 6 bases remained unmatched. The CDR3, as DNA: TGTGCCAGCAGCCGCGGGGGTCGCGAGCAGTTCTTC. This translates into CASSRGGREQFF.

The CDR3 loop reads CASSLEPGTGGYEQYF. The CDR3 nucleotides are TGCGCCAGCAGCTTGGAGCCAGGGACAGGGGGCTACGAGCAGTACTTC. This rearrangement joins TRBV5-1 to TRBJ2-7; 11 nucleotides align to TRBD1. Trimming removed 0 bases from V and 3 bases from J; junction bases left unmatched: 5. This CDR3 region has 16 residues. CDR1 is SGHRS, CDR2 YFSETQ, per germline.

This chain uses TRBV6-5 with TRBJ1-3, with 9 bases matching TRBD1. This CDR3 region has 15 residues. CDR1 is MNHEY and CDR2 is SVGAGI in the germline V gene. V shed 2 bases and J 2 bases; nucleotides not matched to a gene: 1. This chain's CDR3 is CASSYDRGTGNTIYF. The CDR3 bases are TGTGCCAGCAGTTACGACAGGGGGACTGGAAACACCATATATTTT.

This chain uses TRBV7-2 with TRBJ2-1; 10 bases are shared with TRBD2. The ends lost 5 bases at V and 7 bases at J; junction bases unmatched: 14. The CDR3 length is 17 residues. Germline CDR1 is SGHTA and CDR2 is FQGNSA. The CDR3 loop reads CASSLQALAGDPNEQFF. The CDR3, as DNA: TGTGCCAGCAGCCTCCAAGCCCTAGCGGGAGACCCGAATGAGCAGTTCTTC. Using reference TRBV7-2 and TRBJ2-1 for the parts outside the CDR3, the full variable domain is GAGVSQSPSNKVTEKGKDVELRCDPISGHTALYWYRQSLGQGLEFLIYFQGNSAPDKSGLPSDRFSAERTGGSVSTLTIQRTQQEDSAVYLCASSLQALAGDPNEQFFGPGTRLTVL.

The chain has TRBV5-6 and TRBJ1-2; TRBD1 is a possible D gene (5 bases). Deletions cut 4 bases from V and 4 bases from J, with 11 bases between. Germline lookup yields CDR1 SGHDT and CDR2 YYEEEE. The CDR3 has 13 amino acids. CDR3: CASSRGSGYGYTF. The CDR3 DNA reads TGTGCCAGCAGCAGGGGTTCCGGCTATGGCTACACCTTC.